A single sample gave rise to the 24 T cell receptor beta chains below, sequenced in a study of T cells in tuberculosis. Sequencing used immunoSEQ multiplex PCR; TCRdb keeps in-frame clones, though not all of them. The table records around 38,000 clones, 93% of them present only once. Sequences were obtained from PBMCs. Source of these receptors: a donor aged 10-30 years with latent tuberculosis or without tuberculosis infection.

The CDR3 sequence is CASLQRHTEAFF. In DNA form, the CDR3 reads TGTGCCAGCCTGCAGAGGCACACTGAAGCTTTCTTT. The gene calls are TRBV6-1 and TRBJ1-1; unclear D gene. With 8 bases removed from V and 3 bases from J, the gap between germline ends came to 10 bases. CDR3 length: 12 amino acids. The germline gives CDR1 MNHNS, CDR2 SASEGT.

The CDR3 region is CASSHLAGGNNEQFF. As DNA, the CDR3 is TGTGCCAGCAGTCACTTAGCGGGGGGAAACAATGAGCAGTTCTTC. The rearrangement joins TRBV6-6 to TRBJ2-1, with 10 bases identical to TRBD2. The V gene end was trimmed by 5 bases and the J gene end by 5 bases; junction bases not matched to a gene: 6. The CDR3 has 15 amino acids. Germline CDR1 MNHNY, CDR2 SVGAGI (reference sequence).

The CDR3 sequence: CASSLAGTDVVGYTF. CDR3 nucleotide sequence: TGTGCCAGCAGCCTAGCCGGGACAGATGTAGTGGGCTACACCTTC. This chain connects TRBV6-6 to TRBJ1-2; 7 bases match TRBD1. V shed 6 bases and J 8 bases; nucleotides not matched to a gene: 15. The CDR3 has 15 residues. The germline V gene has CDR1 MNHNY and CDR2 SVGAGI (reference sequence).

This rearrangement joins TRBV14 to TRBJ1-5; 7 nucleotides match TRBD1. This CDR3 comprises 15 residues. CDR1 and CDR2 (germline): SGHDN, FVKESK. V lost 4 bases and J lost 4; bases outside the gene matches: 7. CDR3 DNA: TGTGCCAGCAGCCGAGCCGGGACAGTGAATCAGCCCCAGCATTTT. It is translated as CASSRAGTVNQPQHF.

The CDR3 nucleotides read TGTGCCAGCAGCTTAGGCGGAAAGCAGTACTTC. It yields the protein CASSLGGKQYF. The J gene is TRBJ2-7, the V gene TRBV11-3; no clear D gene. Germline V gives CDR1 SGHNT, CDR2 YENEEA. This CDR3 contains 11 residues. The V gene lost 1 base and the J gene lost 8 bases, with 6 bases spanning the gap.

The chain carries TRBV6-1 and TRBJ1-2, with TRBD1 as a possible D gene (6 bases). In germline, CDR1 is MNHNS, CDR2 SASEGT. There are 14 residues in the CDR3. V was trimmed by 2 bases and J by 4 bases, leaving 11 bases between them. Here the CDR3 DNA reads TGTGCCAGCAGTGAACTAGGGACAACCTATGGCTACACCTTC. As protein: CASSELGTTYGYTF.

This rearrangement joins TRBV5-4 to TRBJ1-2; 7 bases agree with TRBD1. The CDR3 runs to 15 residues. Losses at the gene ends were 7 bases for V and 4 bases for J; bases not matched to a gene: 13. Germline V lookup: CDR1 SGHNT, CDR2 YYREEE (reference sequence). The CDR3 is CASSTRDSSFYGYTF. CDR3 DNA sequence: TGTGCCAGCTCGACCCGGGACAGCAGCTTCTATGGCTACACCTTC.

This rearrangement joins TRBV11-3 to TRBJ2-2, with D possibly matching TRBD1 (5 bases). This CDR3 is 14 amino acids long. Trimming pared 1 base from V and 2 bases from J, leaving 5 bases between. The germline V gene has CDR1 SGHNT and CDR2 YENEEA. DNA of the CDR3: TGTGCCAGCAGCTTAGGGACAAACACCGGGGAGCTGTTTTTT. Translation gives CASSLGTNTGELFF. Looking up the rest from reference TRBV11-3 and TRBJ2-2 gives the full variable domain: EAGVVQSPRYKIIEKKQPVAFWCNPISGHNTLYWYLQNLGQGPELLIRYENEEAVDDSQLPKDRFSAERLKGVDSTLKIQPAELGDSAVYLCASSLGTNTGELFFGEGSRLTVL.

The chain employs TRBV29-1 and TRBJ1-5; 8 bases align to TRBD1. This CDR3 contains 13 residues. Germline trimming cut 3 bases from V and 7 bases from J; bases unmatched to any gene: 5. Germline CDR1 SQVTM, CDR2 ANQGSEA. The DNA of the CDR3 is TGCAGCGTTGAGGGACAGGCGGGACAGCCCCAGCATTTT. Translating it yields CSVEGQAGQPQHF.

The genes are TRBV27 and TRBJ1-3; TRBD1 might be the D (6 bases). Germline V gene data show CDR1 as MNHEY and CDR2 as SMNVEV (reference sequence). Trimming took off 5 bases at V and 0 bases at J, with 14 bases between the two ends. The CDR3 length is 16 residues. The CDR3 region is CASSPFGTFSGNTIYF. DNA of the CDR3: TGTGCCAGCAGTCCCTTTGGGACATTCTCTGGAAACACCATATATTTT.

The chain employs TRBV6-5 and TRBJ1-2; 9 nucleotides line up with TRBD1. After removal of 5 bases from V and 7 bases from J, the junction contained 8 bases not matched to a gene. There are 14 residues in the CDR3. CDR1 and CDR2 (germline): MNHEY, SVGAGI. The CDR3 here is CASSDRGGMGGYTF. In nucleotides, the CDR3 is TGTGCCAGCAGTGACAGGGGGGGGATGGGTGGCTACACCTTC.

The chain recombines TRBV5-1 with TRBJ1-1; D call uncertain. The CDR3 consists of 19 residues. Trimming removed 0 bases at V and 6 bases at J, with 27 bases between. Germline CDR1 and CDR2: SGHRS and YFSETQ. CDR3 sequence: CASSLERREDGLREAEAFF. The CDR3, as DNA: TGCGCCAGCAGCTTGGAGCGTCGGGAGGATGGCCTGCGGGAGGCTGAAGCTTTCTTT.

The genes are TRBV10-3 and TRBJ1-5, with 8 bases lining up with TRBD1. Germline lookup yields CDR1 ENHRY and CDR2 SYGVKD. CDR3 length: 17 amino acids. The ends lost 0 bases at V and 6 bases at J; junction bases unmatched: 10. The CDR3 loop is CAISESGGRGRGQPQHF. CDR3 nucleotide sequence: TGTGCCATCAGTGAGTCTGGAGGCAGGGGGCGCGGTCAGCCCCAGCATTTT.

The rearrangement joins TRBV11-1 to TRBJ1-2, with D possibly TRBD1 on 6 matching bases. Per the germline V gene, CDR1 is SGHAT and CDR2 is FQDESV (reference sequence). The CDR3 length is 11 residues. V lost 6 bases, J lost 8 bases, and 10 bases lay in between. The chain's CDR3 is CASSHREGYTF. CDR3 DNA: TGTGCCAGCAGTCACAGGGAAGGCTACACCTTC.

The chain has TRBV2 and TRBJ2-6, with TRBD1 identical over 7 bases. V was pared by 7 bases and J by 3 bases, with 12 bases of the junction left unmatched. CDR1 SNHLY and CDR2 FYNNEI come from the germline V gene. CDR3 length equals 17 residues. In DNA, the CDR3 is TGTGCCAGCACAGTGGAGACAGGGCCCTTTGGGGCCAACGTCCTGACTTTC. This sequence encodes CASTVETGPFGANVLTF. Using reference TRBV2 and TRBJ2-6 for the parts outside the CDR3, the full variable domain is EPEVTQTPSHQVTQMGQEVILRCVPISNHLYFYWYRQILGQKVEFLVSFYNNEISEKSEIFDDQFSVERPDGSNFTLKIRSTKLEDSAMYFCASTVETGPFGANVLTFGAGSRLTVL.

J is TRBJ2-2 and V is TRBV4-1, with D tentatively TRBD2 (6 bases). The CDR3 sequence is 18 residues long. CDR1 and CDR2 (germline): MGHRA, YSYEKL. V was trimmed by 0 bases and J by 6 bases, leaving 20 bases between them. CDR3 in amino acids: CASSQDKGGNLGPGELFF. CDR3 coding DNA: TGCGCCAGCAGCCAAGACAAGGGCGGGAACCTGGGACCCGGGGAGCTGTTTTTT.

The chain is built from TRBV18 and TRBJ2-7; 7 bases map to TRBD1. CDR3 size: 17 residues. With V trimmed by 3 bases and J by 0 bases, 11 bases remained unmatched. Germline V CDR1 and CDR2: KGHSH, LQKENI. The CDR3 region has the DNA TGTGCCAGCTCACCTACTCCGGGAACAGGGGACTCCTACGAGCAGTACTTC. Translating it yields CASSPTPGTGDSYEQYF.

The V call is TRBV29-1, the J call TRBJ1-1, with D possibly TRBD1 on 6 matching bases. This CDR3 has 11 residues. Deletions cut 7 bases from V and 8 bases from J, with 14 bases between. Germline V lookup: CDR1 SQVTM, CDR2 ANQGSEA. CDR3: CSAGQPGEAFF. The CDR3 nucleotides are TGCAGCGCCGGACAGCCCGGGGAAGCTTTCTTT.

This chain joins TRBV5-1 and TRBJ1-4, with 10 bases identical to TRBD1. Trimming cost V 4 bases and J 1 base; bases outside gene matches: 10. This CDR3 contains 18 residues. The germline V gene has CDR1 SGHRS and CDR2 YFSETQ. CDR3 nucleotide sequence: TGCGCCAGCAGCCTCCAGGGACAGGGGATAGGAACTAATGAAAAACTGTTTTTT. Protein product: CASSLQGQGIGTNEKLFF.

V is TRBV11-2 and J is TRBJ1-2; 7 positions agree with TRBD1. V lost 4 bases to trimming and J lost 5 bases; unmatched junction nucleotides: 13. Germline assignment: CDR1 SGHAT and CDR2 FQNNGV. This CDR3 has 16 residues. CDR3 sequence: CASSSPGEGAFYGYTF. In nucleotides, the CDR3 is TGTGCCAGCAGCTCGCCCGGCGAGGGGGCCTTTTATGGCTACACCTTC.

The chain couples TRBV7-2 to TRBJ2-1; 10 bases line up with TRBD2. Germline CDR1 is SGHTA and CDR2 is FQGNSA. The ends lost 6 bases at V and 5 bases at J; junction bases unmatched: 7. The CDR3 extends over 15 amino acids. CDR3 sequence: CASRKPGLAHNEQFF. CDR3 sequence (DNA): TGTGCCAGCAGGAAGCCGGGACTAGCGCACAATGAGCAGTTCTTC.

This chain links TRBV15 with TRBJ1-1; the D is unclear. With 5 bases removed from V and 3 bases from J, the gap between germline ends came to 19 bases. Germline-derived CDR1 and CDR2 are LNHNV and YYDKDF (reference sequence). CDR3 length equals 16 residues. The CDR3 DNA reads TGTGCCACCAGCCGAGGAGTGGGTAATGGAGACACTGAAGCTTTCTTT. Protein sequence: CATSRGVGNGDTEAFF. The full variable domain, its missing parts supplied by reference TRBV15 and TRBJ1-1, is DAMVIQNPRYQVTQFGKPVTLSCSQTLNHNVMYWYQQKSSQAPKLLFHYYDKDFNNEADTPDNFQSRRPNTSFCFLDIRSPGLGDTAMYLCATSRGVGNGDTEAFFGQGTRLTVV.

This chain uses TRBV2 with TRBJ1-5; D possibly corresponds to TRBD1 (6 bases). This CDR3 spans 14 amino acids. V lost 7 bases and J 5 bases, leaving 15 bases between the germline ends. CDR1 SNHLY and CDR2 FYNNEI come from the germline V gene. The CDR3 spells CASTLDRPYQPQHF. DNA of the CDR3: TGTGCCAGCACCCTGGACAGACCCTATCAGCCCCAGCATTTT.

The genes are TRBV6-1 and TRBJ1-5; D is perhaps TRBD1 (6 bases). Trimming cost V 2 bases and J 5 bases, with 19 bases left between them. CDR3 length: 17 amino acids. Germline lookup yields CDR1 MNHNS and CDR2 SASEGT. This chain's CDR3 is CASSESLRGGGDQPQHF. The CDR3 DNA is TGTGCCAGCAGTGAATCGTTGCGGGGGGGCGGAGATCAGCCCCAGCATTTT.